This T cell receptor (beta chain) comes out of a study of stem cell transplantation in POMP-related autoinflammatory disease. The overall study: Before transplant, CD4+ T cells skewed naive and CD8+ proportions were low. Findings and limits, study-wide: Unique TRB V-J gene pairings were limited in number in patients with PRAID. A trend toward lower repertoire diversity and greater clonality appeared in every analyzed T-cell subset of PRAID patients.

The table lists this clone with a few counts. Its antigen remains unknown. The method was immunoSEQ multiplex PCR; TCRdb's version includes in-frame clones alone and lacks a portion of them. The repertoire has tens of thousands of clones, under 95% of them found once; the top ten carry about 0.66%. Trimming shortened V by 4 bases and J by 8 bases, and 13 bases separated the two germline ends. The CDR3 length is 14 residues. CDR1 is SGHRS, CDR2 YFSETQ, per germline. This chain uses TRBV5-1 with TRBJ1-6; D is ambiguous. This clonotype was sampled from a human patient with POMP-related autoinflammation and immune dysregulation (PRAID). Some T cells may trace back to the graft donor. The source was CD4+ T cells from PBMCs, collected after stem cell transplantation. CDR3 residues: CASSPRTGDSPLHF. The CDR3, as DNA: TGCGCCAGCAGCCCCAGGACTGGTGATTCACCCCTCCACTTT. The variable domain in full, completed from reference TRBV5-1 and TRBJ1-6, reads KAGVTQTPRYLIKTRGQQVTLSCSPISGHRSVSWYQQTPGQGLQFLFEYFSETQRNKGNFPGRFSGRQFSNSRSEMNVSTLELGDSALYLCASSPRTGDSPLHFGNGTRLTVT.